This is a list of T cell receptor beta chains from one sample in a study of cytomegalovirus exposure and HLA in healthy donors. Produced via immunoSEQ multiplex PCR; TCRdb's table is partial and in-frame only. The sample holds around 75,000 clones. Source material: PBMCs. These receptors were obtained from a man aged 45 to 65 in good health and CMV-seropositive. Both conserved end residues are part of each CDR3. The D gene is left open where the match is weak.

d_gene,len,v_gene,j_gene,CDR3aa,CDR3nt
-,14,TRBV5-1,TRBJ1-5,CASSLGGPDQPQHF,TGCGCCAGCAGCTTGGGGGGCCCAGATCAGCCCCAGCATTTT
TRBD2,15,TRBV5-4,TRBJ2-5,CASSGDRQGGETQYF,TGTGCCAGCAGCGGGGACCGTCAGGGAGGGGAGACCCAGTACTTC
TRBD1,14,TRBV27,TRBJ2-7,CASSYTGGGYEQYF,TGTGCCAGCAGTTATACAGGGGGCGGGTACGAGCAGTACTTC
-,15,TRBV5-4,TRBJ2-2,CASSLAGGNTGELFF,TGTGCCAGCAGCTTGGCCGGGGGGAACACCGGGGAGCTGTTTTTT
-,11,TRBV19,TRBJ2-3,CASSPGDTQYF,TGTGCCAGTAGTCCGGGAGATACGCAGTATTTT
-,14,TRBV19,TRBJ1-5,CASSIDLQSQPQHF,TGTGCCAGTAGTATAGATCTGCAAAGCCAGCCCCAGCATTTT
-,15,TRBV25-1,TRBJ2-6,CASSRGAAGANVLTF,TGTGCCAGCAGTCGGGGGGCAGCTGGGGCCAACGTCCTGACTTTC
-,14,TRBV5-1,TRBJ1-1,CASNSDGTNTEAFF,TGCGCCAGCAACTCTGACGGGACAAACACTGAAGCTTTCTTT
-,14,TRBV29-1,TRBJ1-2,CSVEDQGRYSSYTF,TGCAGCGTTGAAGATCAGGGCCGTTATAGTAGCTACACCTTC
-,11,TRBV6-1,TRBJ1-2,CASSEPGGYTF,TGTGCCAGCAGTGAACCGGGGGGCTACACCTTC
-,13,TRBV11-2,TRBJ1-1,CASSPERDTEAFF,TGTGCCAGCAGCCCCGAGAGGGACACTGAAGCTTTCTTT
-,14,TRBV7-9,TRBJ2-6,CASSPPAGANVLTF,TGTGCCAGCAGCCCCCCAGCTGGGGCCAACGTCCTGACTTTC
-,14,TRBV2,TRBJ1-2,CASSPGEGYYGYTF,TGTGCCAGCAGTCCTGGGGAGGGTTACTATGGCTACACCTTC
-,11,TRBV9,TRBJ1-2,CASYSGLGYTF,TGTGCCAGCTACTCAGGGTTAGGCTACACCTTC
-,16,TRBV10-3,TRBJ2-7,CAISGDRPHRSYEQYF,TGTGCCATCAGTGGAGACAGGCCCCACCGCTCCTACGAGCAGTACTTC
TRBD2,15,TRBV6-1,TRBJ2-5,CASSALAGEDETQYF,TGTGCCAGCAGTGCCCTAGCGGGAGAAGATGAGACCCAGTACTTC
-,17,TRBV6-1,TRBJ1-5,CASSETGTILGNQPQHF,TGTGCCAGCAGTGAAACAGGGACAATCCTAGGCAATCAGCCCCAGCATTTT
-,13,TRBV7-9,TRBJ1-1,CASSWTDYTEAFF,TGTGCCAGCAGCTGGACAGACTACACTGAAGCTTTCTTT
TRBD1,13,TRBV6-1,TRBJ2-1,CASRWTGGNEQFF,TGTGCCAGCAGATGGACAGGGGGGAATGAGCAGTTCTTC
-,15,TRBV6-1,TRBJ2-2,CASSEWTGRAGELFF,TGTGCCAGCAGTGAGTGGACAGGGAGGGCCGGGGAGCTGTTTTTT